The 13 T cell receptor beta chains reported below all come from one sample, sequenced in a study of blood T cells in healthy people across ages (dated by TCRdb to the mid-2010s). To prepare the library, 5' RACE was applied. The instrument was an Illumina HiSeq 2500. A second about 7 to 11 cycle PCR used a sample-barcoded 5' primer and a J-beta primer mix. TCRdb's own reprocessing of the public reads used fastp at Q25 and MiXCR and kept productive beta chains. For every CDR3 protein sequence, its rows merge into one entry that carries the most common genes and DNA. Within this sample are over 500,000 distinct CDR3 sequences, with around 50% of them counted one time only. Approximately 12% of the sample belongs to the ten largest clones. The sample taken for sequencing was blood. The receptors come from a woman older than 75 in good health.

Many counts were recorded for this clonotype. The chain combines TRBV6-6 with TRBJ2-7; possible D gene TRBD1, 6 bases. The CDR3 totals 14 residues. Looked up from germline, CDR1 is MNHNY and CDR2 is SVGAGI (reference sequence). The V end was cut by 2 bases, the J end by 6 bases, with 14 bases between. The CDR3, as DNA: TGTGCCAGCAGTTACGGTGGGAGAGGGGGCGAGCAGTACTTC. Its translation: CASSYGGRGGEQYF.

This clonotype was recorded at least ten times. The chain couples TRBV28 to TRBJ2-7; either TRBD1 or TRBD2 may supply D (5 bases each). The V and J ends lost 5 bases and 1 base respectively, with 12 bases between them. The germline V gene encodes CDR1 MDHEN and CDR2 SYDVKM. This CDR3 region has 14 residues. The CDR3 protein is CASSRRDGSYEQYF. The CDR3 DNA reads TGTGCCAGCAGTCGCCGGGACGGATCCTACGAGCAGTACTTC. The full variable domain, its missing parts supplied by reference TRBV28 and TRBJ2-7, is DVKVTQSSRYLVKRTGEKVFLECVQDMDHENMFWYRQDPGLGLRLIYFSYDVKMKEKGDIPEGYSVSREKKERFSLILESASTNQTSMYLCASSRRDGSYEQYFGPGTRLTVT.

The chain uses TRBV15 and TRBJ2-6; D not certain. CDR3 length: 14 amino acids. Germline V gene sequence: CDR1 LNHNV, CDR2 YYDKDF (reference sequence). Trimming removed 0 bases from V and 2 bases from J, with 2 bases in between. The CDR3 spells CATSRDTGANVLTF. The CDR3 region has the DNA TGTGCCACCAGCAGAGATACTGGGGCCAACGTCCTGACTTTC.

This clonotype was seen many times. The rearrangement links TRBV20-1 to TRBJ2-5; a weak D match, TRBD2 (5 bases). The CDR3 loop spans 13 amino acids. V shed 3 bases and J shed 5 bases, with 13 bases lying between them. In germline, CDR1 is DFQATT, CDR2 SNEGSKA (reference sequence). The CDR3 protein is CSASYAGMETQYF. The DNA for the CDR3 is TGCAGTGCTAGTTACGCGGGTATGGAGACCCAGTACTTC.

This chain joins TRBV11-2 and TRBJ2-1; the D gene is possibly TRBD2 (6 bases). The tail of the sequence fits TRBJ2-7 better, so the J call may be wrong. This CDR3 contains 18 residues. CDR1 SGHAT and CDR2 FQNNGV come from the germline V gene. Here the CDR3 DNA reads TGTGCCAGCAGCTTAGATGGAAGGCAAGCGGGCTCCTACAATGAGCAGTACTTC. It codes for CASSLDGRQAGSYNEQYF.

The chain employs TRBV7-2 and TRBJ1-4; D is uncertain. The germline V and J ends were trimmed by 1 base and 8 bases, with 5 bases remaining between them. The length of the CDR3 is 12 residues. Germline CDR1 SGHTA, CDR2 FQGNSA. CDR3 DNA sequence: TGTGCCAGCAGCTTAGGGACCGAAAAACTGTTTTTT. Its protein product is CASSLGTEKLFF.

This chain connects TRBV5-1 to TRBJ2-5, with D tentatively TRBD1 (6 bases). There are 15 residues in the CDR3. V was pared by 4 bases and J by 0 bases, with 13 bases between. Germline CDR1 SGHRS, CDR2 YFSETQ. The CDR3 spells CASSALQGDQETQYF. The CDR3 bases are TGCGCCAGCAGCGCACTACAGGGAGACCAAGAGACCCAGTACTTC.

This clonotype was observed a handful of times. V usage is TRBV12-3 or TRBV12-4 and J usage is TRBJ2-3; D may correspond to TRBD1 or TRBD2 (5 bases each). V was trimmed by 6 bases and J by 10 bases, leaving 17 bases between them. The CDR3 runs 13 residues. CDR3 sequence reads: CASRTRDQSAQYF. The CDR3 DNA follows: TGTGCCAGCAGGACCCGGGACCAGAGTGCGCAGTATTTT.

In DNA form, the CDR3 reads TGCAGTGCTATGGGGCCTGATACGCAGTATTTT. It translates to CSAMGPDTQYF. The V call is TRBV20-1, the J call TRBJ2-3, with D maybe TRBD1 (5 bases). The CDR3 loop spans 11 amino acids. The germline V gene has CDR1 DFQATT and CDR2 SNEGSKA (reference sequence). Deletions cut 4 bases from V and 6 bases from J, with 8 bases between.

At least ten counts were recorded for this clonotype. The genes are TRBV2 and TRBJ2-7; D tentatively fits TRBD1 or TRBD2 (5 bases each). The CDR3 extends over 14 amino acids. CDR1 is SNHLY and CDR2 is FYNNEI in the germline V gene. Between the trimmed V and J ends, which lost 5 bases and 0 bases, there was a span of 11 bases. The CDR3 sequence is CASSPGRSSYEQYF. In DNA form, the CDR3 reads TGTGCCAGCAGTCCGGGACGCAGCTCCTACGAGCAGTACTTC.

On this clonotype itself: A much larger clone differs by one base, so this may be a read error. The rearrangement joins TRBV6-2 or TRBV6-3 to TRBJ1-4; D unresolved. The CDR3 contains 13 residues. V was trimmed by 8 bases and J by 7 bases, leaving 14 bases between them. CDR1 is MNHEY, CDR2 SVGEGT, per germline. The CDR3 loop is CASFEGFGEKLFF. The CDR3 coding sequence is TGTGCCAGCTTCGAAGGGTTTGGTGAAAAACTGTTTTTT.

This clonotype was detected ten times or more. The chain links TRBV5-1 to TRBJ2-7; D is perhaps TRBD2 (5 bases). CDR3 size: 17 residues. Trimming pared 0 bases from V and 2 bases from J, leaving 18 bases between. CDR1 is SGHRS, CDR2 YFSETQ, per germline. The CDR3 spells CASSLGPTREGPYEQYF. In nucleotides, the CDR3 is TGCGCCAGCAGCTTGGGACCGACACGGGAAGGGCCCTACGAGCAGTACTTC.

The chain links TRBV20-1 to TRBJ2-1, with TRBD1 identical over 10 bases. Germline CDR1 and CDR2: DFQATT and SNEGSKA (reference sequence). This CDR3 comprises 13 residues. V lost 6 bases, J lost 4 bases, and 3 bases stayed unmatched. The chain's CDR3 is CSAVDRGYNEQFF. As DNA, the CDR3 is TGCAGTGCCGTGGACAGGGGGTACAATGAGCAGTTCTTC.